A single T cell receptor (beta chain) is shown here with its context. The specificity of this receptor is unknown. Within one base of it there is no much larger clone, and no base qualities were kept. The Qiagen DNeasy kit was used to extract genomic DNA from unsorted PBMCs and from the negatively selected CD4+ and CD8+ fractions. TCR beta CDR3 regions were amplified by immunoSEQ multiplex PCR using primers annealing to V and J segments. A synthetic immune receptor repertoire was used to minimize amplification bias, and any residual bias was removed computationally once sequencing was done. The paper's processing steps were these. Custom Python scripts were used to quantify repertoire diversity as the Shannon entropy index. The unsorted, CD4+ and CD8+ repertoires were each analyzed separately, with the exception of combined analyses, where CD4+ and CD8+ sequences were merged in silico. A clone was considered expanded if an increase in frequency of at least 2-fold after treatment relative to C1D1 was found, and a pseudocount of 0.5 was applied to clones undetected at baseline. Singleton clones were defined as clones with 0 or 1 copy at C1D1, and non-singleton clones were defined as clones with 2 or more copies. Clones expanded in unsorted samples were annotated as CD4+, CD8+ or unknown by matching protein sequences in sorted samples from the same patient. Wilcoxon tests on paired samples were used to test diversity changes from C1D1 to C4D1. The table was pulled from immuneACCESS by TCRdb, which kept in-frame rearrangements only. Such tables lose some clones; where checked, under half of the loss comes from unresolved V genes, and the rest has no known cause. V and J calls and clone size are given by that table; D and trimming were obtained from the DNA. The sample table shows almost 85,000 clones, and approximately 88% are seen once. 22% of the sample comes from the top ten.

This specimen comes from a study of PD-1 blockade in classical Hodgkin lymphoma (dated by TCRdb to between 2020 and 2021). For the wider study: Nivolumab dosing was 3 mg/kg intravenously every 2 weeks, continuing until either disease progression or unacceptable toxicity. The study used TCR beta sequencing and CyTOF to define a peripheral blood immune signature of response to PD-1 blockade in classical Hodgkin lymphoma.

Per the publication, the time point label means: cycle 1 day 1 (C1D1), immediately before nivolumab initiation. All trial patients had relapsed after autologous stem cell transplantation, with cohorts A, B and C differing in prior brentuximab vedotin exposure. The trial cohort comprised roughly 50 patients with relapsed/refractory classical Hodgkin lymphoma whose best overall responses were complete response, partial response or progressive disease. Single-agent nivolumab was administered to trial patients in the multi-cohort phase II CheckMate 205 trial. An independent review committee assessed best overall response using the 2007 International Working Group response criteria. PBMCs from the trial were collected at three points: immediately before nivolumab initiation (C1D1), and during therapy at cycle 2 day 1 and cycle 4 day 1. Peripheral blood was collected in 8 mL Vacutainer Cell Preparation Tubes, from which PBMCs were isolated by centrifugation and then cryopreserved.

Here is what the overall study found, with its caveats: A significant rise by C4D1 was seen in CD4+ but not CD8+ TCR diversity (p=0.0027 vs p=0.16), with the rise being most apparent in complete responders (p=0.02). Patients starting nivolumab less than 1 year after ASCT had lower diversity and were excluded from later analyses to avoid confounding by immune reconstitution. Among trial patients, those achieving complete response had baseline diversity similar to that of newly diagnosed patients, while diversity was significantly lower in partial responders and progressors. Baseline TCR diversity was reported to be lower in newly diagnosed patients than in healthy donors and to be lower still in relapsed/refractory patients. The study covered only a single clinical trial cohort, and the causes of the repertoire differences, possibly disease activity or prior therapy, were still not defined.

The receptor was isolated from a human donor with classical Hodgkin lymphoma. Sequenced material: peripheral blood mononuclear cells (PBMCs), taken at baseline.

The sequenced DNA is TGTGCCAGCAGCTTAGAAGGGGGGCTAGCGGGAGTCCACGAGCAGTACTTC. This translates into CASSLEGGLAGVHEQYF. Recombination joined TRBV11-2 with TRBJ2-7, with TRBD2 identical over 10 junction bases. The germline V gene yields SGHAT for CDR1 and FQNNGV for CDR2. From the cysteine through the phenylalanine, the CDR3 covers 17 amino acids. The sequence is cut down to CDR3 DNA, 51 bases in frame from base 1. V trim: 0 bases; J trim: 5 bases; unmatched bases: 10. With the portions outside the CDR3 filled from the reference TRBV11-2 and TRBJ2-7 genes, the complete variable region becomes EAGVAQSPRYKIIEKRQSVAFWCNPISGHATLYWYQQILGQGPKLLIQFQNNGVVDDSQLPKDRFSAERLKGVDSTLKIQPAKLEDSAVYLCASSLEGGLAGVHEQYFGPGTRLTVT.